Listed here are 10 T cell receptor beta chains from one sample, sequenced in a study of blood T cell repertoires in COVID-19. The table came from immunoSEQ multiplex PCR; TCRdb's copy has only in-frame clones and leaves some out. The sample lists under 350,000 clones; about nine tenths were seen once. The sample comprised peripheral blood. The source is a man aged 50 or older with acute or convalescent COVID-19.

The chain carries TRBV5-8 and TRBJ1-1, with TRBD1 identical over 7 bases. Trimming at V came to 4 bases and at J to 3 bases, leaving 9 bases not matched to a gene. There are 15 residues in the CDR3. Germline V gene lookup returns CDR1 SGHTS and CDR2 YDEGEE. The CDR3 coding sequence is TGTGCCAGCAGCCGCCGGGACAGTGTATACACTGAAGCTTTCTTT. It yields the protein CASSRRDSVYTEAFF.

As concerns this clone: Other DNA sequences in this specimen translate into the identical CDR3. The J gene is TRBJ2-7, the V gene TRBV5-4; tentatively, D is TRBD2 (5 bases). CDR3 length: 11 amino acids. The V gene's germline CDR1 is SGHNT and CDR2 YYREEE (reference sequence). V shed 4 bases and J shed 6 bases, with 8 bases lying between them. The CDR3 here is CASSNRGEQYF. CDR3 sequence (DNA): TGTGCCAGCAGCAACCGGGGCGAGCAGTACTTC.

This chain uses TRBV15 with TRBJ1-4; D may be TRBD1 (5 bases). This CDR3 has 15 amino acids. Trimming left V 0 bases short and J 4 bases short, with 9 bases between. Germline CDR1 LNHNV, CDR2 YYDKDF (reference sequence). CDR3 amino acids: CATSREPGGNEKLFF. DNA of the CDR3: TGTGCCACCAGCAGAGAACCGGGGGGTAATGAAAAACTGTTTTTT.

This chain links TRBV27 with TRBJ2-1; TRBD1 matches at 9 bases. In germline, CDR1 is MNHEY, CDR2 SMNVEV (reference sequence). J lost 7 bases, V lost 5 bases, and 9 bases had no gene match. The length of the CDR3 is 15 residues. The CDR3 DNA follows: TGTGCCAGCAGTCCCGGACAGGGGTTATGGAATGAGCAGTTCTTC. The encoded protein is CASSPGQGLWNEQFF.

The gene calls are TRBV9 and TRBJ2-1; weak D call: TRBD1 (6 bases). CDR1 and CDR2 (germline): SGDLS, YYNGEE. V lost 4 bases and J lost 4, with 15 bases in between. The CDR3 sequence is 15 residues long. The CDR3 sequence: CASSRDHGQYNEQFF. CDR3 sequence (DNA): TGTGCCAGCAGCCGGGACCATGGACAGTACAATGAGCAGTTCTTC.

V and J are TRBV4-1 and TRBJ2-3; no clear D. The CDR3 spans 16 residues. Trimming removed 1 base from V and 0 bases from J, with 11 bases in between. Germline V gives CDR1 MGHRA, CDR2 YSYEKL. The CDR3 DNA is TGCGCCAGCAGCCAAGGGCTTGCAGTCAGCACAGATACGCAGTATTTT. This codes for CASSQGLAVSTDTQYF.

The chain combines TRBV11-1 with TRBJ1-1; D gene unclear. Trimming left V 4 bases short and J 6 bases short, with 9 bases between. The CDR3 is 12 amino acids. Germline CDR1 SGHAT, CDR2 FQDESV (reference sequence). The CDR3 DNA is TGTGCCAGCAGCTCCGGGGTCCCTGAAGCTTTCTTT. Protein: CASSSGVPEAFF.

This chain joins TRBV27 and TRBJ2-7; D remains unclear. Germline CDR1 is MNHEY and CDR2 is SMNVEV (reference sequence). The V gene lost 3 bases and the J gene lost 0 bases, with 9 bases spanning the gap. CDR3 length equals 14 residues. In DNA, the CDR3 is TGTGCCAGCAGTTTTACCTGGCCCTCCTACGAGCAGTACTTC. Encoded protein: CASSFTWPSYEQYF.

The rearrangement links TRBV3-1 (or the pseudogene TRBV3-2) to TRBJ1-6; no definite D call. CDR1 and CDR2 from the germline V gene are LGHDT and YNNKEL (reference sequence). The germline V and J ends were trimmed by 0 bases and 10 bases, with 7 bases remaining between them. CDR3 length: 13 residues. The DNA for the CDR3 is TGTGCCAGCAGCCAAGATGGGGAGTCACCCCTCCACTTT. The encoded protein is CASSQDGESPLHF.

V gene TRBV27 combines with J gene TRBJ2-1, with D possibly matching TRBD2 (6 bases). The CDR3 has 15 amino acids. The V gene lost 3 bases and the J gene lost 4 bases, with 13 bases spanning the gap. The V gene's germline CDR1 is MNHEY and CDR2 SMNVEV (reference sequence). The chain's CDR3 is CASSLDGGPYNEQFF. Here the CDR3 DNA reads TGTGCCAGCAGTTTGGACGGGGGACCTTACAATGAGCAGTTCTTC.